The following is a T cell receptor beta chain sequence with its context. These data belong to a study of blood T cell repertoires in COVID-19. Study at large: COVID-19 samples collected from the United States, Italy and Spain covered acute and convalescent phases. PBMCs, B-cell-depleted T cells, or T cells provided the cDNA or gDNA that made up the material.

Germline V gene data show CDR1 as KGHDR and CDR2 as SFDVKD. Trimming pared 9 bases from V and 0 bases from J, leaving 16 bases between. The length of the CDR3 is 16 residues. Original processing notes: Nucleated cell number was recorded as an estimate derived from reference gene primer amplification. TCRdb keeps only in-frame clones here, not all; method: immunoSEQ multiplex PCR. The DNA was the basis for D and trimming; V, J and clone size are from that table. The sample includes roughly 200,000 clones, around 90% of them seen just once. Sequenced material: peripheral blood. This clonotype was obtained from a man aged 50 to 60 with acute or convalescent COVID-19. The chain employs TRBV24-1 and TRBJ2-2, with D possibly TRBD1 on 6 matching bases. CDR3 sequence (DNA): TGTGCCACCGGCAACACGGGACACACGAACACCGGGGAGCTGTTTTTT. Encoded protein: CATGNTGHTNTGELFF.